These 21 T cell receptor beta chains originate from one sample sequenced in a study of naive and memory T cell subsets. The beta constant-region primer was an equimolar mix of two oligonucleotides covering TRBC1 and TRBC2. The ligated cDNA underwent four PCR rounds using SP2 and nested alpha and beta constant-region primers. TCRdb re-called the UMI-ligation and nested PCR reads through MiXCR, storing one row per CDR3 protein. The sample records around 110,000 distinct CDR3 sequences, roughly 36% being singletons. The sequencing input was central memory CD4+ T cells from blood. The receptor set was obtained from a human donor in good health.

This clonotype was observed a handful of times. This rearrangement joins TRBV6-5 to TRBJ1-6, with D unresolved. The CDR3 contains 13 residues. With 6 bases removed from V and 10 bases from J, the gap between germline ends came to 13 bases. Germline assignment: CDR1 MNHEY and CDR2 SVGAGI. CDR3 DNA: TGTGCCAGCAGAAGGCAGGTTACCTCACCCCTCCACTTT. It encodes CASRRQVTSPLHF.

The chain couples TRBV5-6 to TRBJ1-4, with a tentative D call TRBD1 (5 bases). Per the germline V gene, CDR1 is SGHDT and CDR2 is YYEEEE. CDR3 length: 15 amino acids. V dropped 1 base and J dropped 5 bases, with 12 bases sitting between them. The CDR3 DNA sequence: TGTGCCAGCAGCTTGTGGGTCAGGGCGAATGAAAAACTGTTTTTT. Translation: CASSLWVRANEKLFF.

The CDR3 bases are TGTGCCAGCAGCAATCGCCGACTAGCGGGAGGGCCTTCCTACAATGAGCAGTTCTTC. Translation: CASSNRRLAGGPSYNEQFF. The chain has TRBV21-1 and TRBJ2-1; the tabulated D call, TRBD2, remains unverified against the DNA. TRBV21-1 is assigned pseudogene status. The CDR3 has 19 residues.

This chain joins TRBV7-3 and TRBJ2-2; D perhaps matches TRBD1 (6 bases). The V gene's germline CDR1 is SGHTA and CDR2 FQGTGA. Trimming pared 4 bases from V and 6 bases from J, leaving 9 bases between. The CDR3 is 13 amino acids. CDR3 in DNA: TGTGCCAGCAGCTCACAGGGTTCCGGGGAGCTGTTTTTT. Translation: CASSSQGSGELFF.

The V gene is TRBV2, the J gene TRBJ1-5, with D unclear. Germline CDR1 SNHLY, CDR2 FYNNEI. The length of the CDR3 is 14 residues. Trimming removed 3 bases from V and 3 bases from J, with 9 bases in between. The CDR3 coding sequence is TGTGCCAGCAGTGACTACCTCTCCAATCAGCCCCAGCATTTT. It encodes CASSDYLSNQPQHF.

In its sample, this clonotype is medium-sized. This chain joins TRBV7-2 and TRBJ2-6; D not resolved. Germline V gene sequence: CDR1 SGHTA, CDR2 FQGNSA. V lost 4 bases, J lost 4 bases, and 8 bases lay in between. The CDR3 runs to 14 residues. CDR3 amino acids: CASSSSLGANVLTF. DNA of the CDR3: TGTGCCAGCAGCTCCTCCTTGGGGGCCAACGTCCTGACTTTC.

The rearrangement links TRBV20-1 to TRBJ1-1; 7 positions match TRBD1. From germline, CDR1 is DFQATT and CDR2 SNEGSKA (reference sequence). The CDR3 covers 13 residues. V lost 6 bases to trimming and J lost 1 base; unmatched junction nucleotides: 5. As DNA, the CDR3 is TGCAGTGCACCAGGACAGGCGAACACTGAAGCTTTCTTT. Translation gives CSAPGQANTEAFF.

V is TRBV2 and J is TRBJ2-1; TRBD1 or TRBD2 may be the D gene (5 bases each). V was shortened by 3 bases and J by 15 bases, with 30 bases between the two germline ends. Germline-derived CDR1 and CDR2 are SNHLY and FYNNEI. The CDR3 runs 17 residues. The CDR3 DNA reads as TGTGCCAGCAGTGACACTAGGGCAGGGAGTAGTTCAGGCTTTGGGTTCTTC. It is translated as CASSDTRAGSSSGFGFF.

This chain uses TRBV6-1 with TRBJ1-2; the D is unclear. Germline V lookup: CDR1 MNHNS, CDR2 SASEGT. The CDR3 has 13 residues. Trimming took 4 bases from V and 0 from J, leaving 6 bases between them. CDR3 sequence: CASSVGANYGYTF. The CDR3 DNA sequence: TGTGCCAGCAGTGTAGGAGCTAACTATGGCTACACCTTC.

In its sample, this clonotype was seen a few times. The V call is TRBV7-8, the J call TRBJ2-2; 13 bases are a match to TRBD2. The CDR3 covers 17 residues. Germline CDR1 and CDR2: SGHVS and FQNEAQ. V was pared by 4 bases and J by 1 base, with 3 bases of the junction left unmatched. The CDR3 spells CASSSGTSGMNTGELFF. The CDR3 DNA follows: TGTGCCAGCAGCTCCGGGACTAGCGGGATGAACACCGGGGAGCTGTTTTTT.

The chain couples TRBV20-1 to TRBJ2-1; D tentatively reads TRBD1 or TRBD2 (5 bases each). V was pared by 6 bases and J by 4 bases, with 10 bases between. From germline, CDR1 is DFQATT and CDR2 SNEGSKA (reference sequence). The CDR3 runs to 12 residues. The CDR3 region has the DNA TGCAGTGCAGGGGACGGGTACAATGAGCAGTTCTTC. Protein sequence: CSAGDGYNEQFF.

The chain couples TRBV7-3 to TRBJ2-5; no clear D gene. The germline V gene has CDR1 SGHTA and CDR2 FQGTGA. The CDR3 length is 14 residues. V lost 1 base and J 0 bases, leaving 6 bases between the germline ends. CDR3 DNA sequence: TGTGCCAGCAGCTTAATACTGAACCAAGAGACCCAGTACTTC. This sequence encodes CASSLILNQETQYF.

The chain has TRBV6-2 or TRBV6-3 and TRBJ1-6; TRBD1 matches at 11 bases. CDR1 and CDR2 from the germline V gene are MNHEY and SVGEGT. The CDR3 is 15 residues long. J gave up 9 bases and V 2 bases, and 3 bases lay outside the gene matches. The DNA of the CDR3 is TGTGCCAGCAGTTACGGACAGGGGGCGAGTTCACCCCTCCACTTT. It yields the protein CASSYGQGASSPLHF.

The CDR3 region is CASSVAEYTDTQYF. In nucleotides, the CDR3 is TGTGCCAGCAGTGTGGCAGAATACACAGATACGCAGTATTTT. The J gene is TRBJ2-3, the V gene TRBV2; D not resolved. Germline loops: CDR1 SNHLY, CDR2 FYNNEI. V lost 4 bases and J 2 bases, leaving 10 bases between the germline ends. This CDR3 spans 14 amino acids.

CDR3 bases: TGCAGTGCTAGAGTGGGCGGGGACACTGAAGCTTTCTTT. It codes for CSARVGGDTEAFF. The gene calls are TRBV20-1 and TRBJ1-1, with no clear D. The V end was cut by 1 base, the J end by 3 bases, with 9 bases between. This CDR3 is 13 amino acids long. Germline V gene data show CDR1 as DFQATT and CDR2 as SNEGSKA (reference sequence).

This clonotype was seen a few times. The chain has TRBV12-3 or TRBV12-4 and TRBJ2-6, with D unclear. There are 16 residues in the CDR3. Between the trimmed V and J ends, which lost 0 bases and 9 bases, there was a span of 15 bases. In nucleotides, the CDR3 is TGTGCCAGCAGTTTAGCGCTCCTGGGCCACCGCAACGTCCTGACTTTC. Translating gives CASSLALLGHRNVLTF.

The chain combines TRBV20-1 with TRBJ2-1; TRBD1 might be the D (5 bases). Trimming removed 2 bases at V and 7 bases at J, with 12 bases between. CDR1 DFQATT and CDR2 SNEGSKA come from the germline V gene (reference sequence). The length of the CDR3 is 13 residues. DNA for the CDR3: TGCAGTGCTAGAAAAGACAGCCCGAATGAGCAGTTCTTC. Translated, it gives CSARKDSPNEQFF.

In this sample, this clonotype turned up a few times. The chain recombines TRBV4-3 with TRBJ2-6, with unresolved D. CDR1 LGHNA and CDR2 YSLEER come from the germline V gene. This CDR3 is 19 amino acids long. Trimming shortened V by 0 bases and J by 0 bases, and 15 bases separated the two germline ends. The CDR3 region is CASSQDQPVRSSGANVLTF. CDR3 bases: TGCGCCAGCAGCCAAGATCAGCCGGTTCGAAGCTCTGGGGCCAACGTCCTGACTTTC.

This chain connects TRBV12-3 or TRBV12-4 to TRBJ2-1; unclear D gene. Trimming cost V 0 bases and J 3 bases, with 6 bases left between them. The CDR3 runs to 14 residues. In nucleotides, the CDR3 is TGTGCCAGCAGTTTAGCTACACTCTACAATGAGCAGTTCTTC. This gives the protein CASSLATLYNEQFF.

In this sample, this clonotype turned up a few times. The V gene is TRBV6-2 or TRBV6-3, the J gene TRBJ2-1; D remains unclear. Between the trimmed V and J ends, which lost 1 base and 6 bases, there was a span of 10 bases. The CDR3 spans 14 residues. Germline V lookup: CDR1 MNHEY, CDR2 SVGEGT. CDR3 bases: TGTGCCAGCAGTTACTGGGCGGCGAGCAATGAGCAGTTCTTC. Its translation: CASSYWAASNEQFF.

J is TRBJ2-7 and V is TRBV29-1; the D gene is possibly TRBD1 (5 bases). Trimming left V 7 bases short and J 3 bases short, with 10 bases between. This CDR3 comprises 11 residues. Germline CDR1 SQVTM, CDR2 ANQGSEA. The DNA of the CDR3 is TGCAGCGGGGGCTCCCTCTACGAGCAGTACTTC. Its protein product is CSGGSLYEQYF.